This TCR beta chain appears in the sequencing data of a study of blood T cell repertoires in COVID-19 (dated by TCRdb to the early 2020s). Some background on the complete study: Samples covering the acute and convalescent phases of COVID-19 were provided by collaborators in the United States, Italy and Spain. The prospective study material was composed of cDNA or gDNA derived from T cells, B-cell-depleted T cells, or PBMCs. The dataset comprised deeply sampled blood TCRbeta repertoires from subjects exposed to, actively infected with, or recovered from COVID-19. A freely available public database, intended as a resource for researchers studying the immune response to SARS-CoV-2, is where the repertoires were released. Samples were obtained from the ongoing ImmuneRACE study (first 160 participants) and from 1,000 to 1,500 subjects provided by 6 global collaborators. The sample metadata nearly always contained a de-identified subject ID, COVID-19 status, age in years and sex. Where available, HLA class I and class II types were taken from metadata supplied by the sample provider and were not determined by assay-based typing.

The junction shows trimming of 6 bases on V and 5 bases on J, plus 11 bases between the germline ends. The germline V gene (reference sequence) provides CDR1 LNHDA and CDR2 SQIVND. Taken from cysteine to phenylalanine, the CDR3 has 13 residues. Only the CDR3 DNA stays, 39 bases, in frame from base 1. In the prospective study, participants were about 18 to 95 years old, resided in about two dozen geographic areas of the United States, and were enrolled through a virtual design. To assign participants to cohorts, the prospective study relied on clinical history that participants themselves reported in a screening survey and a study questionnaire. For ImmuneRACE Cohort 3, a participant was defined as recovered based on two consecutive negative NP/OP PCR tests, clearance by a healthcare professional, or resolution of symptoms. Each participant in the prospective study had whole blood, serum and a nasopharyngeal or oropharyngeal swab collected by mobile phlebotomists. Prospective study participants could optionally give additional blood draws and questionnaires over an approximately two-month period. Prospective study blood samples were shipped either frozen or at room temperature before DNA extraction.

With respect to this clone: The specificity of this receptor is unknown. No much larger clone is present one base from it, and per-base qualities are unavailable. Other nucleotide sequences in the sample specify the same CDR3.

Summary of the overall study and its limitations: The quantity of clinical and demographic metadata differed by source and by participant and was supplied without curation.

TCRbeta CDR3 regions were amplified from genomic DNA using the immunoSEQ Assay, a bias-controlled multiplex PCR. The study's own analysis went as follows. The number of nucleated cells in each sample was estimated from the amplification of reference gene primers within the assay. Sequence reads were collapsed and filtered to measure the absolute abundance of every unique TCRbeta CDR3 rearrangement. For each sample, productive Simpson clonality was calculated as the square root of Simpson's diversity index over productive rearrangements. TCRdb took over this immuneACCESS table, retaining in-frame rearrangements with V and J assigned. Such tables are incomplete; in checked studies, under half of the missing clones stem from an unresolved V gene, and the remainder is unexplained. Clone size and the V and J calls come from that table; the DNA yielded D and trimming. Within this sample are under 450,000 clones, with roughly four fifths of them counted one time only. 5% to 6% of the sample is taken by the ten largest.

The sample consisted of PBMCs or T cells enriched from blood (not recorded which). The sequence is built from TRBV19 and TRBJ1-5; the D gene is perhaps TRBD1, on 5 matching bases. The sequence derives from a woman between 45 and 60 years old who had recovered from COVID-19. The CDR3 is CASSLGRDQPQHF. The DNA sequence is as follows: TGTGCCAGTAGCCTGGGCAGGGATCAGCCCCAGCATTTT. Reference TRBV19 and TRBJ1-5 proteins supply the regions before and after the CDR3; the full variable domain is: DGGITQSPKYLFRKEGQNVTLSCEQNLNHDAMYWYRQDPGQGLRLIYYSQIVNDFQKGDIAEGYSVSREKKESFPLTVTSAQKNPTAFYLCASSLGRDQPQHFGDGTRLSIL.